This T cell receptor (beta chain) was profiled in a study of blood T cell repertoires in COVID-19. For the study at large: Sites in the United States, Italy and Spain provided acute and convalescent COVID-19 samples. Sample material is recorded as cDNA or gDNA derived from T cells, B-cell-depleted T cells, or PBMCs.

Patients in Seattle were enrolled during active infection, then followed longitudinally. Original processing notes: Cell counts per sample came from amplifying reference gene primers. The table came from immunoSEQ multiplex PCR; TCRdb's copy has only in-frame clones and leaves some out. D and trimming come from the DNA, and the V and J calls and clone size come from that table. The profile shows fewer than 350,000 clones, roughly 86% of them singletons. The CDR3 contains 14 residues. Deletions cut 7 bases from V and 5 bases from J, with 14 bases between. Germline loops: CDR1 LNHDA, CDR2 SQIVND (reference sequence).

The genes are TRBV19 and TRBJ2-2; D is perhaps TRBD2 (7 bases). Sequencing input: peripheral blood. The TCR sequence derives from a man aged 30 to 45 with COVID-19, enrolled during active disease. The CDR3 region is CASTRGAWTGELFF. The CDR3 coding sequence is TGTGCCAGTACCCGGGGGGCCTGGACCGGGGAGCTGTTTTTT.